Below are 9 T cell receptor beta chains sequenced from a single sample in a study of T cell repertoires in cytomegalovirus infection. MiXCR was run by TCRdb on the reads, yielding one entry per CDR3 protein. The sample carries over 150,000 distinct CDR3 sequences, approximately 15% recorded once. Sequenced sample: PBMCs. The origin of the receptors is a human donor in good health (CMV status not recorded). Some clones in this sample may be carry-over from other donors' samples.

This clonotype was detected a few times. The chain recombines TRBV19 with TRBJ1-2; tentative D call: TRBD1 (6 bases). Trimming left V 10 bases short and J 13 bases short, with 22 bases between. The CDR3 runs 12 residues. CDR1 and CDR2 (germline): LNHDA, SQIVND (reference sequence). The CDR3 DNA follows: TGTGCCACCCAACGACAGGTCGGATTGGTCACCTTC. This encodes CATQRQVGLVTF.

This clonotype was observed many times. V usage is TRBV7-2 and J usage is TRBJ1-2; no reliable D call. Trimming shortened V by 2 bases and J by 2 bases, and 27 bases separated the two germline ends. Germline assignment: CDR1 SGHTA and CDR2 FQGNSA. The CDR3 has 20 amino acids. CDR3 DNA sequence: TGTGCCAGCAGCTTACCGTCTTTCAACGTCTTTCTACGGGAGAACTATGGCTACACCTTC. It encodes CASSLPSFNVFLRENYGYTF.

CDR3 bases: TGTGCCAGCAGCATTGGGGAAAACACTGAAGCTTTCTTT. This sequence encodes CASSIGENTEAFF. This chain connects TRBV12-3 or TRBV12-4 to TRBJ1-1; D unclear. Trimming took off 6 bases at V and 2 bases at J, with 10 bases between the two ends. CDR3 length: 13 amino acids.

The chain employs TRBV28 and TRBJ2-4; 13 positions match TRBD2. The CDR3 totals 15 residues. The germline V gene encodes CDR1 MDHEN and CDR2 SYDVKM. V lost 6 bases, J lost 3 bases, and 2 bases stayed unmatched. The CDR3 is CASRLAGGGKNIQYF. Here the CDR3 DNA reads TGTGCCAGCAGACTAGCGGGAGGGGGCAAAAACATTCAGTACTTC.

Regarding this clonotype: One end of the junction does not line up with germline, which may come from a read error. This sequence joins TRBV27 and TRBJ2-7, with TRBD1 matching over 7 bases. This CDR3 spans 13 amino acids. Germline assignment: CDR1 MNHEY and CDR2 SMNVEV (reference sequence). The CDR3 protein is CASSLGPGTAYNF. The DNA for the CDR3 is TGTGCCAGCAGTCTTGGGCCCGGGACAGCATATAACTTC.

The rearrangement uses TRBV20-1 and TRBJ2-7; D is undetermined. This CDR3 spans 13 amino acids. CDR1 and CDR2 from the germline V gene are DFQATT and SNEGSKA (reference sequence). Trimming cost V 2 bases and J 3 bases, with 11 bases left between them. CDR3 sequence: CSARSSWSYEQYF. The CDR3, as DNA: TGCAGTGCTAGAAGTTCTTGGAGCTACGAGCAGTACTTC.

Turning to this clonotype: This could be a read error, since a much larger clone is one nucleotide away. The rearrangement joins TRBV7-8 to TRBJ2-5, with TRBD1 matching over 8 bases. The V gene's germline CDR1 is SGHVS and CDR2 FQNEAQ. With 1 base clipped from V and 5 bases from J, the junction kept 6 bases outside the gene matches. This CDR3 spans 15 amino acids. The CDR3: CASSLDRGVLETQYF. The CDR3 DNA reads as TGTGCCAGCAGCTTAGACAGGGGGGTCTTGGAGACCCAGTACTTC.

Many counts were recorded for this clonotype. The gene calls are TRBV19 and TRBJ1-4; D remains ambiguous. CDR3 length equals 19 residues. V was clipped by 3 bases and J by 7 bases, with 27 bases between them. Germline V gives CDR1 LNHDA, CDR2 SQIVND (reference sequence). This CDR3 reads CASSMIDFLATHGREKLFF. The DNA of the CDR3 is TGTGCCAGTAGTATGATCGATTTTCTGGCCACTCACGGTCGTGAAAAACTGTTTTTT.

This clonotype was recorded at least ten times. The V call is TRBV7-2, the J call TRBJ2-3; the D gene is possibly TRBD1 (6 bases). This CDR3 has 14 residues. Between the trimmed V and J ends, which lost 5 bases and 7 bases, there was a span of 16 bases. Per the germline V gene, CDR1 is SGHTA and CDR2 is FQGNSA. The CDR3 loop is CASSSDRWGYTQYF. The CDR3 DNA reads TGTGCCAGCAGCAGCGACAGGTGGGGATATACGCAGTATTTT.